This T cell receptor beta chain was found in a study of T-cell memory formation after mild COVID-19. About the research overall: TCR clusters mostly belonged to single donors.

Points on this clonotype: Its antigen remains unknown.

CDR3 size: 16 residues. The J segment lost 6 bases and the V segment lost 5 bases, leaving 12 bases of the junction unmatched. The germline CDR1 and CDR2 sequences are SGHVS and FQNEAQ. Regarding the study as a whole: Day 15 to 85 contracting clones showed balanced CD4/CD8; later expanders leaned CD4+.

TCRdb ran MiXCR on the 5' RACE reads and lists one entry per CDR3 protein. The sample shows 300,000 to 400,000 distinct CDR3 sequences, around 13% of them seen only once. Sequencing was done on a sample of PBMCs or a T cell subset sorted from them (not recorded which). The chain is built from TRBV7-8 and TRBJ2-1; TRBD2 aligns across 8 bases. The receptor was isolated from a young man who had mild COVID-19 (a few samples of this study predate the infection). Cell type and time point are not known. As DNA, the CDR3 is TGTGCCAGCAGCCCGCGATTTACAGGGACTAGCAATGAGCAGTTCTTC. Translated: CASSPRFTGTSNEQFF.